This section outlines one TCR beta chain sequence together with its context. Its target is not known. The V segment lost 7 bases and the J segment 2 bases; nucleotides outside the gene matches: 8. Germline V gene data show CDR1 as SEHNR and CDR2 as FQNEAQ (reference sequence). The CDR3 contains 15 residues. This entry comes from a study of cytomegalovirus exposure and HLA in healthy donors. Looking at the study overall: Earlier sequencing of 200 million or so T cells yielded under 120 million unique TCR beta sequences.

Findings and limits, study-wide: Analyses of presence/absence relied on an assumption of roughly uniform sequencing depth across donors.

Amplification used 60 Vbeta primers and 13 Jbeta primers. This table comes from immunoSEQ multiplex PCR, and its TCRdb copy is limited to in-frame clones, with some not included. The table includes about 190,000 clones, around 82% detected once. The TCR was taken from a boy aged 5-17 years in good health and CMV-seronegative. This rearrangement joins TRBV7-9 to TRBJ2-1; 7 bases are a match to TRBD2. The material sequenced was PBMCs. For the CDR3, the DNA is TGTGCCAGCAACCCCCAGCGGGGACCCTACAATGAGCAGTTCTTC. It codes for CASNPQRGPYNEQFF.